This T cell receptor beta chain was retrieved from a study of blood T cells in healthy people across ages. For the second PCR, which ran for roughly 6 to 11 cycles, a sample-barcoded 5' primer and a J-beta primer mix were used. Using its own MiXCR run on the 5' RACE reads, TCRdb lists one record per CDR3 protein. The sample lists under 1 million distinct CDR3 sequences, more than 40% occurring once. The CDR3 is 14 amino acids. Trimming removed 6 bases from V and 8 bases from J, with 19 bases in between. CDR1 and CDR2 (germline): SGHAT, FQNNGV. V gene TRBV11-2 combines with J gene TRBJ1-2; weak D call: TRBD1 (5 bases). Specimen: blood. The clonotype comes from a man aged 55 to 70 in good health. CDR3 in DNA: TGTGCCAGCAGATCAAGGGGCCCCTTCAGGGGCTACACCTTC. Its translation: CASRSRGPFRGYTF.